This T cell receptor beta chain comes out of a study of blood T cell repertoires in COVID-19. Overall study: Specimens from acute and convalescent COVID-19 originated in the United States, Italy and Spain.

Here immunoSEQ multiplex PCR was the method, and the copy in TCRdb shows in-frame clones only, minus some. The sample has about 150,000 clones; more than 85% are singletons. CDR1 and CDR2 from the germline V gene are SNHLY and FYNNEI. The CDR3 contains 14 residues. Trimming took off 5 bases at V and 8 bases at J, with 15 bases between the two ends. The origin of this receptor is a man in his fifties or sixties with active or convalescent COVID-19. This chain joins TRBV2 and TRBJ1-4, with D possibly matching TRBD1 (5 bases). The material sequenced was peripheral blood. Here the CDR3 reads CASSPGPPGEKLFF. CDR3 nucleotide sequence: TGTGCCAGCAGTCCGGGCCCGCCAGGGGAAAAACTGTTTTTT.